These 3 T cell receptor beta chains were sequenced from one sample in a study of T cell changes during pregnancy in multiple sclerosis. The assay was immunoSEQ multiplex PCR, and TCRdb's table has in-frame clones only and misses some. The data hold some 60,000 clones, with around 89% observed a single time. Sequenced here: peripheral blood, sampled after pregnancy. These receptors came from a female donor with multiple sclerosis, enrolled in a pregnancy study.

J is TRBJ2-3 and V is TRBV5-4; D not certain. Germline V gives CDR1 SGHNT, CDR2 YYREEE (reference sequence). CDR3 size: 15 residues. Trimming took 0 bases from V and 0 from J, leaving 8 bases between them. In DNA, the CDR3 is TGTGCCAGCAGCTTGGATTCTTCCAGCACAGATACGCAGTATTTT. Protein sequence: CASSLDSSSTDTQYF.

This clone was detected a few times. This chain joins TRBV9 and TRBJ1-1; the D is unclear. Germline CDR1 is SGDLS and CDR2 is YYNGEE. Trimming took 1 base from V and 1 from J, leaving 11 bases between them. This CDR3 comprises 15 residues. The CDR3 here is CASSVTGPENTEAFF. The CDR3 nucleotides are TGTGCCAGCAGCGTAACTGGGCCCGAGAACACTGAAGCTTTCTTT.

The rearrangement links TRBV18 to TRBJ1-4; D is perhaps TRBD1 (6 bases). Germline CDR1 and CDR2: KGHSH and LQKENI. The CDR3 contains 15 residues. Trimming took off 2 bases at V and 8 bases at J, with 15 bases between the two ends. The chain's CDR3 is CASSPNTGTKEKLFF. The DNA for the CDR3 is TGTGCCAGCTCACCAAACACGGGGACAAAAGAAAAACTGTTTTTT.